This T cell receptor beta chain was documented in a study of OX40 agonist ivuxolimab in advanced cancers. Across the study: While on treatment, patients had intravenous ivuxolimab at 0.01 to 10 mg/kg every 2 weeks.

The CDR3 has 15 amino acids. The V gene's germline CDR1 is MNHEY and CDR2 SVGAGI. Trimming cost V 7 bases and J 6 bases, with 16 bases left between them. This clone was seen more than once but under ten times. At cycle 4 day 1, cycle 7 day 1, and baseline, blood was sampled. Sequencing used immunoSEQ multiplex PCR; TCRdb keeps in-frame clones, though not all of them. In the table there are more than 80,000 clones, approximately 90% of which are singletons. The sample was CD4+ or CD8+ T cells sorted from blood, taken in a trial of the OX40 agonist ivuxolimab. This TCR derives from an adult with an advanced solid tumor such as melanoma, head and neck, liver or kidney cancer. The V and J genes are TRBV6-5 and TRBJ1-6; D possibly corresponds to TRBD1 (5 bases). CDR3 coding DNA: TGTGCCAGCACCCGGGGCCACAACATTAATTCACCCCTCCACTTT. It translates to CASTRGHNINSPLHF.